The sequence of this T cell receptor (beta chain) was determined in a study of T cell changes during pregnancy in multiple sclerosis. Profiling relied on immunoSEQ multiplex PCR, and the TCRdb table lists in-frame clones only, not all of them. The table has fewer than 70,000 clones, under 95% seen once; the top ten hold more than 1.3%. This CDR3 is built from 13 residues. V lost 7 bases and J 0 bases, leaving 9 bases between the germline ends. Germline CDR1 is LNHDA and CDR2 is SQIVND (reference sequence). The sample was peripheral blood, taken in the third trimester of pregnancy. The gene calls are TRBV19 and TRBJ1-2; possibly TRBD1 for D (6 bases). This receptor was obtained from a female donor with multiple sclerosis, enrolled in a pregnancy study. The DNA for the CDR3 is TGTGCCAGTACCCGGACAGCTAACTATGGCTACACCTTC. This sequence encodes CASTRTANYGYTF.